One and the same sample provided the 26 T cell receptor beta chains below, sequenced in a study of response to subunit inactivated influenza vaccine. Using its own MiXCR run on the RT-PCR reads, TCRdb lists one record per CDR3 protein. The repertoire holds some 640,000 distinct CDR3 sequences, roughly 14% seen once, with less than 9% in the top ten. Sequenced material: PBMCs from blood, taken approximately 15 days before vaccination. Receptors were obtained from a man over 45 who received an inactivated influenza vaccine.

This chain links TRBV7-9 with TRBJ2-7; 10 nucleotides align to TRBD2. Germline CDR1 reads SEHNR; CDR2 reads FQNEAQ (reference sequence). The CDR3 contains 13 residues. Trimming took 5 bases from V and 7 from J; bases not matched to a gene: 5. The CDR3 DNA is TGTGCCAGCAGCACGGGACTAGCGAAAGAGCAGTACTTC. Protein sequence: CASSTGLAKEQYF.

In its sample, this clonotype was seen a few times. The V and J genes are TRBV12-3 or TRBV12-4 and TRBJ2-6; the D gene is possibly TRBD2 (6 bases). Trimming removed 2 bases from V and 0 bases from J, with 11 bases in between. The CDR3 is 17 amino acids. CDR3 coding DNA: TGTGCCAGCAGTTTATTGGGGGGTAGCTCTGGGGCCAACGTCCTGACTTTC. Translation: CASSLLGGSSGANVLTF.

This clonotype was seen at least ten times. V is TRBV20-1 and J is TRBJ2-5; 14 nucleotides line up with TRBD2. J was trimmed by 5 bases and V by 5 bases; bases with no gene match: 7. The length of the CDR3 is 15 residues. The germline CDR1 and CDR2 sequences are DFQATT and SNEGSKA (reference sequence). The CDR3 reads CSAQTSGRASETQYF. CDR3 sequence (DNA): TGCAGTGCTCAGACTAGCGGGAGGGCCAGTGAGACCCAGTACTTC.

This clonotype occurred a few times. The V gene is TRBV20-1, the J gene TRBJ2-2; no firm D call. The CDR3 is 14 amino acids. The V end lost 4 bases, the J end lost 1 base, and 10 bases lay between the germline ends. Germline V gene sequence: CDR1 DFQATT, CDR2 SNEGSKA (reference sequence). In nucleotides, the CDR3 is TGCAGTGCTAACGGTCCAGGGAACACCGGGGAGCTGTTTTTT. Translation gives CSANGPGNTGELFF.

This clonotype was counted between two and nine times. V usage is TRBV4-1 and J usage is TRBJ1-3, with D tentatively TRBD1 (5 bases). Trimming stripped 3 bases from V and 4 bases from J, with 10 bases between. The germline gives CDR1 MGHRA, CDR2 YSYEKL. The CDR3 is made up of 14 amino acids. The CDR3 DNA reads TGCGCCAGCAGCCAGGGGACGTTCGGAAACACCATATATTTT. This codes for CASSQGTFGNTIYF.

This clonotype occurred many times. V is TRBV4-1 and J is TRBJ1-5, with 7 bases aligning to TRBD1. The germline V gene encodes CDR1 MGHRA and CDR2 YSYEKL. After removal of 0 bases from V and 5 bases from J, the junction contained 4 bases not matched to a gene. This CDR3 spans 15 amino acids. The CDR3, as DNA: TGCGCCAGCAGCCAAGATGGGACAGTTGATCAGCCCCAGCATTTT. Its protein product is CASSQDGTVDQPQHF.

V gene TRBV4-1 combines with J gene TRBJ2-5; 7 bases are shared with TRBD1. J gave up 5 bases and V 3 bases, and 12 bases lay outside the gene matches. Germline CDR1 is MGHRA and CDR2 is YSYEKL. The CDR3 consists of 16 residues. CDR3 sequence reads: CASSQAGTALLETQYF. The CDR3 bases are TGCGCCAGCAGCCAGGCTGGGACAGCTCTGCTGGAGACCCAGTACTTC.

The sample holds a few counts of this clonotype. This chain links TRBV20-1 with TRBJ2-7; 8 nucleotides align to TRBD1. Germline CDR1 DFQATT, CDR2 SNEGSKA (reference sequence). The CDR3 is made up of 15 amino acids. V was clipped by 0 bases and J by 6 bases; unmatched bases: 10. CDR3: CSAREGSGTGSEQYF. The CDR3 coding sequence is TGCAGTGCTAGAGAGGGCTCCGGGACAGGATCCGAGCAGTACTTC.

The rearrangement joins TRBV19 to TRBJ2-7; TRBD2 matches at 8 bases. The CDR3 covers 15 residues. Per the germline V gene, CDR1 is LNHDA and CDR2 is SQIVND (reference sequence). Trimming removed 5 bases from V and 1 base from J; junction bases left unmatched: 7. This chain's CDR3 is CASSSGGRYSYEQYF. CDR3 DNA: TGTGCCAGTAGTTCGGGCGGGAGGTATTCCTACGAGCAGTACTTC.

The chain uses TRBV24-1 and TRBJ2-3, with D unclear. The CDR3 has 13 amino acids. In germline, CDR1 is KGHDR, CDR2 SFDVKD. Trimming pared 3 bases from V and 1 base from J, leaving 4 bases between. CDR3 sequence (DNA): TGTGCCACCAGTGATACGGGCACAGATACGCAGTATTTT. Its translation is CATSDTGTDTQYF.

This clonotype was seen a few times. The chain is built from TRBV7-2 and TRBJ2-1, with 7 bases matching TRBD2. Looked up from germline, CDR1 is SGHTA and CDR2 is FQGNSA. The CDR3 extends over 16 amino acids. Trimming removed 2 bases from V and 4 bases from J; junction bases left unmatched: 8. Here the CDR3 reads CASSLRGEGLYNEQFF. DNA for the CDR3: TGTGCCAGCAGCTTACGGGGGGAGGGCCTTTACAATGAGCAGTTCTTC.

This clonotype was counted only a few times. The V call is TRBV20-1, the J call TRBJ2-5; no clear D gene. V lost 0 bases to trimming and J lost 5 bases, with 19 bases between them. This CDR3 has 16 amino acids. Germline V gives CDR1 DFQATT, CDR2 SNEGSKA (reference sequence). The CDR3 sequence: CSARDLVGRLKETQYF. The CDR3 DNA reads as TGCAGTGCTAGAGATCTTGTGGGCCGGCTTAAGGAGACCCAGTACTTC.

This clonotype was observed a handful of times. The rearrangement uses TRBV5-1 and TRBJ2-4; maybe TRBD1 (6 bases). Trimming stripped 4 bases from V and 5 bases from J, with 13 bases between. The germline V gene encodes CDR1 SGHRS and CDR2 YFSETQ. This CDR3 is built from 14 residues. CDR3 amino acids: CASSRDNQENIQYF. CDR3 coding DNA: TGCGCCAGCAGCCGGGACAACCAAGAAAACATTCAGTACTTC.

This clonotype was counted many times. The rearrangement joins TRBV28 to TRBJ1-1, with a weak D call TRBD1 (5 bases). In germline, CDR1 is MDHEN, CDR2 SYDVKM. V shed 2 bases and J shed 1 base, with 17 bases lying between them. CDR3 length: 17 residues. The CDR3 DNA reads as TGTGCCAGCAGTTTAGTTGTCGGTGGACACGCGAACACTGAAGCTTTCTTT. It encodes CASSLVVGGHANTEAFF.

In its sample, this clonotype was seen a few times. The chain joins TRBV5-1 to TRBJ1-6, with 7 positions matching TRBD1. The CDR3 totals 15 residues. Germline values: CDR1 SGHRS, CDR2 YFSETQ. The trim removed 6 bases at V and 6 bases at J, leaving 9 bases unmatched. The CDR3 DNA reads TGCGCCAGCACACAGACAGGGCAACTTAATTCACCCCTCCACTTT. Amino acids: CASTQTGQLNSPLHF.

This clonotype was counted between two and nine times. The chain is built from TRBV29-1 and TRBJ2-3; D is unresolved. V was pared by 3 bases and J by 5 bases, with 3 bases between. Germline loops: CDR1 SQVTM, CDR2 ANQGSEA. There are 10 residues in the CDR3. This chain's CDR3 is CSVDRDTQYF. The CDR3 DNA follows: TGCAGCGTTGACCGAGATACGCAGTATTTT.

The chain links TRBV4-1 to TRBJ1-1; D remains unclear. V was trimmed by 0 bases and J by 7 bases, leaving 12 bases between them. This CDR3 contains 14 residues. Germline CDR1 is MGHRA and CDR2 is YSYEKL. CDR3 sequence: CASSQEPLTREAFF. The CDR3 DNA is TGCGCCAGCAGCCAAGAACCCTTGACCCGTGAAGCTTTCTTT.

This clonotype was seen a few times. The chain is built from TRBV7-9 and TRBJ2-2; D uncertain. The germline V gene has CDR1 SEHNR and CDR2 FQNEAQ (reference sequence). Trimming stripped 5 bases from V and 6 bases from J, with 10 bases between. CDR3 length: 13 amino acids. The DNA for the CDR3 is TGTGCCAGCAGCGCACATTTGGCCGGGGAGCTGTTTTTT. This codes for CASSAHLAGELFF.

The table lists this clonotype with a count of one. This chain links TRBV27 with TRBJ2-3, with 8 bases identical to TRBD2. CDR3 length: 17 amino acids. Losses at the gene ends were 6 bases for V and 0 bases for J; bases not matched to a gene: 11. Per the germline V gene, CDR1 is MNHEY and CDR2 is SMNVEV (reference sequence). The CDR3 loop is CASSPPGGALSTDTQYF. The CDR3 nucleotides read TGTGCCAGCAGCCCCCCCGGGGGGGCCCTTAGCACAGATACGCAGTATTTT.

This clonotype was seen only a few times. This chain uses TRBV6-5 with TRBJ2-1; 11 bases match TRBD2. In germline, CDR1 is MNHEY, CDR2 SVGAGI. The CDR3 runs 16 residues. Germline trimming cut 0 bases from V and 8 bases from J; bases unmatched to any gene: 6. CDR3 sequence reads: CASSYSISGGGDEQFF. The CDR3 DNA sequence: TGTGCCAGCAGTTACTCGATTAGCGGGGGGGGGGATGAGCAGTTCTTC.

This clonotype has a handful of counts. CDR3 in amino acids: CASSLGQGYTF. The DNA for the CDR3 is TGTGCCAGCAGCTTGGGCCAGGGCTACACCTTC. V usage is TRBV5-8 and J usage is TRBJ1-2; D unresolved. The germline V gene encodes CDR1 SGHTS and CDR2 YDEGEE. The CDR3 is made up of 11 amino acids. Trimming took off 0 bases at V and 8 bases at J, with 5 bases between the two ends.

This clonotype was observed a handful of times. The rearrangement links TRBV7-2 to TRBJ1-6, with 8 bases lining up with TRBD1. Trimming took 5 bases from V and 10 from J; bases not matched to a gene: 7. This CDR3 contains 14 residues. Germline V gene lookup returns CDR1 SGHTA and CDR2 FQGNSA. In DNA form, the CDR3 reads TGTGCCAGCAGCCGCGGGACAGGTCAATCACCCCTCCACTTT. The encoded protein is CASSRGTGQSPLHF.

This chain connects TRBV10-3 to TRBJ1-3; the D gene is possibly TRBD1 (6 bases). Trimming took 4 bases from V and 6 from J, leaving 10 bases between them. CDR3 size: 13 residues. Germline CDR1 is ENHRY and CDR2 is SYGVKD. CDR3: CAISGGDTNTIYF. In nucleotides, the CDR3 is TGTGCCATCAGTGGAGGGGACACAAACACCATATATTTT.

There are a few counts of this clonotype. The chain joins TRBV29-1 to TRBJ1-2, with D hard to call. The V and J ends lost 7 bases and 8 bases respectively, with 26 bases between them. CDR3 size: 15 residues. CDR1 is SQVTM, CDR2 ANQGSEA, per germline. The chain's CDR3 is CSATRAIPSPTGYTF. The CDR3 DNA reads TGCAGCGCAACACGAGCCATTCCTAGTCCTACCGGCTACACCTTC. Variable domain in full (rest from reference TRBV29-1 and TRBJ1-2): SAVISQKPSRDICQRGTSLTIQCQVDSQVTMMFWYRQQPGQSLTLIATANQGSEATYESGFVIDKFPISRPNLTFSTLTVSNMSPEDSSIYLCSATRAIPSPTGYTFGSGTRLTVV.

J is TRBJ2-6 and V is TRBV7-6; no reliable D call. The V gene's germline CDR1 is SGHVS and CDR2 FNYEAQ. The CDR3 spans 14 residues. Trimming stripped 4 bases from V and 5 bases from J, with 9 bases between. The CDR3 sequence: CASSSLSRANVLTF. In DNA, the CDR3 is TGTGCCAGCAGCTCCCTGTCTAGGGCCAACGTCCTGACTTTC.

The V gene is TRBV6-2 or TRBV6-3, the J gene TRBJ1-5, with TRBD1 as a possible D gene (6 bases). Trimming removed 6 bases from V and 1 base from J, with 13 bases in between. The germline gives CDR1 MNHEY, CDR2 SVGEGT. This CDR3 contains 15 residues. The chain's CDR3 is CASRTTGSSNQPQHF. The CDR3 DNA reads TGTGCCAGCAGAACAACAGGGTCCAGCAATCAGCCCCAGCATTTT.